The rows below give T cell receptor beta chains drawn from one sample of a study of cytomegalovirus exposure and HLA in healthy donors. TCRdb's copy holds only in-frame clones and misses some; the assay was immunoSEQ multiplex PCR. Of 55,000 to 70,000 clones listed, around 62% are singletons. Sequenced material: PBMCs. The receptors come from a man aged 35-49 years in good health and CMV-seropositive. Both conserved end residues are part of each CDR3. Each record gives: J gene, V gene, D gene, clone size, CDR3 protein, CDR3 DNA. D genes are given only for firm matches. The size field is filled for only some rows; it gives once, few, many or a size class.

J: TRBJ1-3; V: TRBV7-2; D: TRBD1; size: NA; CDR3: CASSKNRGRLGNTIYF; DNA: TGTGCCAGCAGCAAAAACAGGGGGCGTTTAGGAAACACCATATATTTT
J: TRBJ2-5; V: TRBV27; D: NA; size: NA; CDR3: CASSVLAKETQYF; DNA: TGTGCCAGCAGTGTCCTAGCGAAAGAGACCCAGTACTTC
J: TRBJ2-7; V: TRBV7-9; D: NA; size: many; CDR3: CASSATTSYEQYF; DNA: TGTGCCAGCAGCGCGACTACCTCCTACGAGCAGTACTTC
J: TRBJ2-5; V: TRBV5-4; D: TRBD1; size: NA; CDR3: CASSLTGGLGETQYF; DNA: TGTGCCAGCAGCTTGACAGGGGGCCTAGGGGAGACCCAGTACTTC
J: TRBJ2-7; V: TRBV7-9; D: TRBD1; size: NA; CDR3: CASSIKGAGEQYF; DNA: TGTGCCAGCAGCATCAAGGGGGCAGGCGAGCAGTACTTC
J: TRBJ1-2; V: TRBV6-5; D: NA; size: once; CDR3: CASTPRNRDYGYTF; DNA: TGTGCCAGCACCCCAAGGAACAGAGACTATGGCTACACCTTC
J: TRBJ1-1; V: TRBV12-5; D: NA; size: NA; CDR3: CASGFFVDWNTEAFF; DNA: TGTGCTAGTGGTTTCTTCGTTGACTGGAACACTGAAGCTTTCTTT
J: TRBJ2-3; V: TRBV10-3; D: TRBD2; size: few; CDR3: CAISASGGSTDTQYF; DNA: TGTGCCATCAGTGCTAGCGGGGGCAGCACAGATACGCAGTATTTT
J: TRBJ1-2; V: TRBV6-5; D: NA; size: NA; CDR3: CASRPQGDGGYTF; DNA: TGTGCCAGCAGACCACAGGGTGACGGTGGCTACACCTTC
J: TRBJ1-2; V: TRBV4-1; D: NA; size: NA; CDR3: CASNPGGDRGYTF; DNA: TGCGCCAGCAACCCGGGGGGGGATAGGGGCTACACCTTC
J: TRBJ2-1; V: TRBV27; D: NA; size: NA; CDR3: CASSPMVGEQFF; DNA: TGTGCCAGCAGTCCTATGGTTGGTGAGCAGTTCTTC
J: TRBJ2-7; V: TRBV2; D: NA; size: NA; CDR3: CASSDRAEQYF; DNA: TGTGCCAGCAGTGACCGAGCGGAGCAGTACTTC
J: TRBJ2-3; V: TRBV5-1; D: NA; size: NA; CDR3: CASSGGATSTDTQYF; DNA: TGCGCCAGCAGCGGGGGGGCCACTAGCACAGATACGCAGTATTTT
J: TRBJ1-2; V: TRBV5-1; D: TRBD1; size: NA; CDR3: CASSLATWDRSEGYTF; DNA: TGCGCCAGCAGCTTGGCGACGTGGGACAGGAGTGAAGGCTACACCTTC
J: TRBJ2-2; V: TRBV7-9; D: TRBD2; size: NA; CDR3: CASHVAGDAGELFF; DNA: TGTGCCAGCCACGTAGCGGGAGACGCCGGGGAGCTGTTTTTT
J: TRBJ2-7; V: TRBV7-2; D: NA; size: NA; CDR3: CASSLGAGQYF; DNA: TGTGCCAGCAGCTTAGGTGCGGGGCAGTACTTC
J: TRBJ2-7; V: TRBV14; D: NA; size: NA; CDR3: CASSQIDRQPYEQYF; DNA: TGTGCCAGCAGCCAAATTGACAGGCAGCCCTACGAGCAGTACTTC
J: TRBJ1-1; V: TRBV27; D: NA; size: once; CDR3: CASSLGSEAFF; DNA: TGTGCCAGCAGTTTGGGCAGTGAAGCTTTCTTT
J: TRBJ2-7; V: TRBV6-5; D: NA; size: NA; CDR3: CASSEGYEQYF; DNA: TGTGCCAGCAGTGAGGGTTACGAGCAGTACTTC
J: TRBJ1-2; V: TRBV30; D: NA; size: few; CDR3: CAWSLGQSYGYTF; DNA: TGTGCCTGGAGCCTAGGACAGAGCTATGGCTACACCTTC
J: TRBJ1-1; V: TRBV27; D: TRBD1; size: NA; CDR3: CASSPGTGANTEAFF; DNA: TGTGCCAGCAGTCCGGGGACAGGGGCGAACACTGAAGCTTTCTTT
J: TRBJ2-7; V: TRBV6-5; D: TRBD1; size: NA; CDR3: CASSYSPDRGAEQYF; DNA: TGTGCCAGCAGTTACTCTCCGGACAGGGGCGCCGAGCAGTACTTC
J: TRBJ1-1; V: TRBV19; D: NA; size: NA; CDR3: CASSIMVGNTEAFF; DNA: TGTGCCAGTAGTATAATGGTCGGGAACACTGAAGCTTTCTTT
J: TRBJ1-3; V: TRBV5-8; D: NA; size: NA; CDR3: CASRFRGNTIYF; DNA: TGTGCCAGCAGATTCAGAGGAAACACCATATATTTT
J: TRBJ2-3; V: TRBV19; D: TRBD1; size: NA; CDR3: CASRDRGRGGTDTQYF; DNA: TGTGCCAGTAGGGACAGGGGGCGGGGGGGCACAGATACGCAGTATTTT
J: TRBJ2-2; V: TRBV9; D: TRBD2; size: NA; CDR3: CASNDPGLAGLNTGELFF; DNA: TGTGCCAGCAACGATCCGGGACTAGCGGGGTTGAACACCGGGGAGCTGTTTTTT
J: TRBJ2-7; V: TRBV4-1; D: NA; size: NA; CDR3: CASSQTGSYEQYF; DNA: TGCGCCAGCAGTCAAACAGGGTCCTACGAGCAGTACTTC
J: TRBJ2-3; V: TRBV6-6; D: NA; size: NA; CDR3: CASRPGRGPPADTQYF; DNA: TGTGCCAGCAGGCCAGGAAGGGGCCCCCCTGCAGATACGCAGTATTTT
J: TRBJ2-1; V: TRBV18; D: NA; size: NA; CDR3: CASSPMDSFHEQFF; DNA: TGTGCCAGCTCACCAATGGACAGTTTTCATGAGCAGTTCTTC
J: TRBJ2-1; V: TRBV2; D: TRBD2; size: NA; CDR3: CASSGTTSGAYNEQFF; DNA: TGTGCCAGCAGTGGAACGACTAGCGGAGCCTACAATGAGCAGTTCTTC
J: TRBJ2-3; V: TRBV19; D: NA; size: NA; CDR3: CATRDRYTDTQYF; DNA: TGTGCCACCCGTGACAGATACACAGATACGCAGTATTTT
J: TRBJ1-6; V: TRBV2; D: NA; size: NA; CDR3: CASTLGVTSPLHF; DNA: TGTGCCAGCACTCTAGGGGTCACTTCACCCCTCCACTTT
J: TRBJ1-4; V: TRBV14; D: NA; size: NA; CDR3: CASSQTGSGEKLFF; DNA: TGTGCCAGCAGCCAAACTGGGAGCGGAGAAAAACTGTTTTTT
J: TRBJ2-2; V: TRBV19; D: NA; size: few; CDR3: CASKFGSGNTGELFF; DNA: TGTGCCAGTAAATTCGGGAGCGGGAACACCGGGGAGCTGTTTTTT
J: TRBJ2-7; V: TRBV13; D: TRBD2; size: NA; CDR3: CASSFRTSGTYEQYF; DNA: TGTGCCAGCAGCTTTCGGACTAGCGGGACCTACGAGCAGTACTTC
J: TRBJ2-5; V: TRBV5-1; D: TRBD1; size: NA; CDR3: CASGGQGLQETQYF; DNA: TGCGCCAGCGGAGGACAGGGGCTTCAAGAGACCCAGTACTTC
J: TRBJ2-7; V: TRBV27; D: NA; size: NA; CDR3: CASSLPQGWGYF; DNA: TGTGCCAGCAGTCTGCCACAGGGCTGGGGGTACTTC
J: TRBJ2-7; V: TRBV27; D: NA; size: NA; CDR3: CASSPSGHFSEQYF; DNA: TGTGCCAGCAGTCCTTCGGGACACTTTTCCGAGCAGTACTTC
J: TRBJ1-1; V: TRBV9; D: TRBD1; size: once; CDR3: CASSPHRGSTEAFF; DNA: TGTGCCAGCAGCCCCCACAGGGGAAGCACTGAAGCTTTCTTT
J: TRBJ2-3; V: TRBV29-1; D: TRBD1; size: NA; CDR3: CSGRGQGAADTQYF; DNA: TGCAGCGGGAGGGGACAGGGGGCGGCAGATACGCAGTATTTT
J: TRBJ2-3; V: TRBV5-1; D: TRBD2; size: NA; CDR3: CASSSGTSGNTQYF; DNA: TGCGCCAGCAGCTCCGGGACTAGCGGGAATACGCAGTATTTT
J: TRBJ1-1; V: TRBV28; D: NA; size: NA; CDR3: CASSYPDRGTEAFF; DNA: TGTGCCAGCAGCTATCCTGACAGAGGCACTGAAGCTTTCTTT
J: TRBJ1-1; V: TRBV10-3; D: TRBD1; size: few; CDR3: CAISATGGDTEAFF; DNA: TGTGCCATCAGCGCGACAGGGGGAGACACTGAAGCTTTCTTT
J: TRBJ2-7; V: TRBV9; D: NA; size: NA; CDR3: CASSLDMGTYEQYF; DNA: TGTGCCAGCAGCTTGGACATGGGAACCTACGAGCAGTACTTC